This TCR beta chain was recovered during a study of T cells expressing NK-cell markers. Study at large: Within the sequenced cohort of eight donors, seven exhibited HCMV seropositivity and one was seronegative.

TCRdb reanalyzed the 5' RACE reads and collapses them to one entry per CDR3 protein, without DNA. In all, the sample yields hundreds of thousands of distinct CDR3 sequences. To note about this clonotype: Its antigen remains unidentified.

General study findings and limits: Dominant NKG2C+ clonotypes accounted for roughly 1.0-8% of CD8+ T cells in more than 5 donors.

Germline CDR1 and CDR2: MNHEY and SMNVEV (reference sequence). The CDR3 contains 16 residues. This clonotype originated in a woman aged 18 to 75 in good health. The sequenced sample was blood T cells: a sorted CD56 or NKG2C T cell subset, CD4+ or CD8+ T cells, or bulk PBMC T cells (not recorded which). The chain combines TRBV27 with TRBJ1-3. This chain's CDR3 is CASSFRGSVAGNTIYF.